The 20 T cell receptor beta chains below all came from one sample that was sequenced in a study of blood T cell repertoires in COVID-19. Data came from immunoSEQ multiplex PCR; TCRdb stores just in-frame clones and leaves some out. Of roughly 290,000 clones listed, about 90% were seen once; the top ten hold 2.1%. The sample taken for sequencing was peripheral blood. These receptors all come from a woman under 40 who had recovered from COVID-19.

In its sample, this clone was seen once. This chain connects TRBV5-1 to TRBJ2-1; TRBD2 matches at 13 bases. CDR1 is SGHRS, CDR2 YFSETQ, per germline. The CDR3 is made up of 16 amino acids. The V gene end was trimmed by 0 bases and the J gene end by 7 bases; junction bases not matched to a gene: 4. DNA of the CDR3: TGCGCCAGCAGCTTGGGGACTAGCGGGAGTGTTAATGAGCAGTTCTTC. Translated, it gives CASSLGTSGSVNEQFF.

This chain joins TRBV29-1 and TRBJ2-1, with 9 bases identical to TRBD2. V was clipped by 0 bases and J by 0 bases; unmatched bases: 3. The CDR3 is made up of 16 amino acids. In germline, CDR1 is SQVTM, CDR2 ANQGSEA. CDR3 sequence reads: CSVEDRAGGSYNEQFF. Written as DNA, the CDR3 is TGCAGCGTTGAAGATCGAGCGGGGGGCTCCTACAATGAGCAGTTCTTC.

The gene calls are TRBV14 and TRBJ2-4, with unresolved D. Germline CDR1 reads SGHDN; CDR2 reads FVKESK. The CDR3 totals 13 residues. V was shortened by 0 bases and J by 5 bases, with 5 bases between the two germline ends. The DNA for the CDR3 is TGTGCCAGCAGCCAAGATATCCAAAACATTCAGTACTTC. Its translation is CASSQDIQNIQYF.

The rearrangement uses TRBV27 and TRBJ2-1; the D is unclear. The CDR3 length is 12 residues. Trimming took 2 bases from V and 7 from J, leaving 6 bases between them. CDR1 is MNHEY, CDR2 SMNVEV, per germline (reference sequence). The CDR3 sequence: CASSLPANEQFF. In DNA, the CDR3 is TGTGCCAGCAGTTTACCTGCGAATGAGCAGTTCTTC.

The chain combines TRBV24-1 with TRBJ2-2; D is unclear. Germline V gives CDR1 KGHDR, CDR2 SFDVKD. Trimming removed 0 bases from V and 1 base from J, with 8 bases in between. The CDR3 runs 16 residues. CDR3 residues: CATSDLAGRNTGELFF. Written as DNA, the CDR3 is TGTGCCACCAGTGATTTGGCCGGTCGGAACACCGGGGAGCTGTTTTTT.

This clone was observed a handful of times. V and J are TRBV9 and TRBJ1-3; 8 bases map to TRBD1. Germline V lookup: CDR1 SGDLS, CDR2 YYNGEE. V dropped 3 bases and J dropped 8; count of bases not matched to a gene: 7. This CDR3 spans 14 amino acids. CDR3 region: CASSEGTGPDTIYF. CDR3 DNA sequence: TGTGCCAGCAGCGAGGGGACAGGTCCCGACACCATATATTTT. Variable domain in full (rest from reference TRBV9 and TRBJ1-3): DSGVTQTPKHLITATGQRVTLRCSPRSGDLSVYWYQQSLDQGLQFLIQYYNGEERAKGNILERFSAQQFPDLHSELNLSSLELGDSALYFCASSEGTGPDTIYFGEGSWLTVV.

The sample holds many counts of this clone. The chain has TRBV2 and TRBJ2-7; unclear D gene. This CDR3 has 11 residues. CDR1 is SNHLY, CDR2 FYNNEI, per germline. V lost 2 bases to trimming and J lost 5 bases, with 4 bases between them. The CDR3 DNA follows: TGTGCCAGCAGTGAATCGGACGAGCAGTACTTC. It translates to CASSESDEQYF. Full variable domain (missing parts from reference TRBV2 and TRBJ2-7): EPEVTQTPSHQVTQMGQEVILRCVPISNHLYFYWYRQILGQKVEFLVSFYNNEISEKSEIFDDQFSVERPDGSNFTLKIRSTKLEDSAMYFCASSESDEQYFGPGTRLTVT.

This sequence joins TRBV7-8 and TRBJ2-7, with 8 bases that match TRBD1. CDR3 size: 13 residues. The J segment lost 5 bases and the V segment lost 3 bases, leaving 3 bases of the junction unmatched. Per germline, CDR1 SGHVS and CDR2 FQNEAQ. CDR3: CASSFDRGHEQYF. The CDR3 nucleotides read TGTGCCAGCAGCTTCGACAGGGGCCACGAGCAGTACTTC.

The chain carries TRBV5-1 and TRBJ1-1; D is possibly TRBD1 (6 bases). Germline V gene data show CDR1 as SGHRS and CDR2 as YFSETQ. V was clipped by 0 bases and J by 8 bases, with 20 bases between them. The CDR3 consists of 16 residues. The CDR3 loop is CASSLDGNLQGMEAFF. CDR3 sequence (DNA): TGCGCCAGCAGCTTGGACGGCAACTTACAGGGTATGGAAGCTTTCTTT.

This clone was seen only a few times. The CDR3 nucleotides are TGTGCCTGGGGACCGGGACAGGAATATGGCTACACCTTC. Its translation: CAWGPGQEYGYTF. The chain is built from TRBV30 and TRBJ1-2; 8 nucleotides line up with TRBD1. With 5 bases clipped from V and 5 bases from J, the junction kept 7 bases outside the gene matches. This CDR3 has 13 amino acids. Germline V gives CDR1 GTSNPN, CDR2 SVGIG (reference sequence).

This rearrangement joins TRBV2 to TRBJ2-1; 12 nucleotides line up with TRBD2. The CDR3 contains 18 residues. The trim removed 6 bases at V and 5 bases at J, leaving 14 bases unmatched. Per germline, CDR1 SNHLY and CDR2 FYNNEI. As DNA, the CDR3 is TGTGCCAGCAGCGCCGGGGCTAGCGGGGGGGCCTTTGACAATGAGCAGTTCTTC. Its translation: CASSAGASGGAFDNEQFF.

Here the CDR3 reads CASSQGTDRTDTQYF. CDR3 nucleotides: TGTGCCAGCAGTCAGGGGACAGACCGCACAGATACGCAGTATTTT. This sequence joins TRBV6-4 and TRBJ2-3, with 7 bases identical to TRBD1. The CDR3 runs 15 residues. Germline V CDR1 and CDR2: MRHNA, SNTAGT. V shed 5 bases, J shed 1 base, and the junction held 6 bases outside the gene matches.

This clone was picked up a small number of times. The chain links TRBV29-1 to TRBJ1-1; 7 bases match TRBD1. The germline V gene encodes CDR1 SQVTM and CDR2 ANQGSEA. V was pared by 6 bases and J by 5 bases, with 9 bases of the junction left unmatched. This CDR3 contains 13 residues. The CDR3 DNA reads as TGCAGCGTCACAGGGGCGGTAAGGACTGAAGCTTTCTTT. Translating gives CSVTGAVRTEAFF.

The J gene is TRBJ2-2, the V gene TRBV3-1 (or the pseudogene TRBV3-2); D remains ambiguous. Germline V gives CDR1 LGHDT, CDR2 YNNKEL (reference sequence). Trimming left V 1 base short and J 3 bases short, with 9 bases between. The length of the CDR3 is 15 residues. CDR3 sequence (DNA): TGTGCCAGCAGCCAAGGCGAAAGCGACACCGGGGAGCTGTTTTTT. Its translation: CASSQGESDTGELFF.

V usage is TRBV3-1 (or the pseudogene TRBV3-2) and J usage is TRBJ2-5; the D gene is possibly TRBD2 (5 bases). This CDR3 has 15 residues. V lost 4 bases to trimming and J lost 5 bases, with 17 bases between them. CDR1 is LGHDT and CDR2 is YNNKEL in the germline V gene (reference sequence). CDR3 nucleotide sequence: TGTGCCAGCAGCCTCTTCCCGACTACTACCGAGACCCAGTACTTC. It is translated as CASSLFPTTTETQYF.

This chain joins TRBV9 and TRBJ2-7; 7 nucleotides line up with TRBD1. The CDR3 sequence is 14 residues long. Germline-derived CDR1 and CDR2 are SGDLS and YYNGEE. J lost 3 bases, V lost 0 bases, and 3 bases had no gene match. The DNA of the CDR3 is TGTGCCAGCAGCGTAGATGGGACAGACTACGAGCAGTACTTC. Amino acids: CASSVDGTDYEQYF. Complete variable domain (other parts from reference TRBV9 and TRBJ2-7): DSGVTQTPKHLITATGQRVTLRCSPRSGDLSVYWYQQSLDQGLQFLIQYYNGEERAKGNILERFSAQQFPDLHSELNLSSLELGDSALYFCASSVDGTDYEQYFGPGTRLTVT.

This sequence joins TRBV19 and TRBJ1-6; TRBD1 matches 8 bases. CDR1 LNHDA and CDR2 SQIVND come from the germline V gene (reference sequence). The ends lost 8 bases at V and 7 bases at J; junction bases unmatched: 4. This CDR3 contains 13 residues. The CDR3 protein is CASHRGNNSPLHF. CDR3 in DNA: TGTGCCAGTCACAGGGGGAACAATTCACCCCTCCACTTT. Drawing the rest from reference TRBV19 and TRBJ1-6, the complete variable domain is DGGITQSPKYLFRKEGQNVTLSCEQNLNHDAMYWYRQDPGQGLRLIYYSQIVNDFQKGDIAEGYSVSREKKESFPLTVTSAQKNPTAFYLCASHRGNNSPLHFGNGTRLTVT.

This clone is a singleton in its sample. The chain is built from TRBV3-1 (or the pseudogene TRBV3-2) and TRBJ1-4; 7 bases are a match to TRBD1. J was trimmed by 0 bases and V by 5 bases; bases with no gene match: 6. The CDR3 consists of 16 residues. Germline-derived CDR1 and CDR2 are LGHDT and YNNKEL (reference sequence). In nucleotides, the CDR3 is TGTGCCAGCAGCGCTGGACAGGTCTCAACTAATGAAAAACTGTTTTTT. It encodes CASSAGQVSTNEKLFF.

This chain uses TRBV19 with TRBJ2-1, with a tentative D call TRBD2 (5 bases). Germline CDR1 reads LNHDA; CDR2 reads SQIVND (reference sequence). Deletions cut 3 bases from V and 4 bases from J, with 13 bases between. This CDR3 is built from 15 residues. CDR3 sequence (DNA): TGTGCCAGTAGTATCGGTTCTCGGGGATACAATGAGCAGTTCTTC. Amino acid sequence: CASSIGSRGYNEQFF.

This clone was picked up a small number of times. The CDR3 DNA is TGCGCCAGCAGCCAAGATGATGCAGGCGTAAATTCACCCCTCCACTTT. This translates into CASSQDDAGVNSPLHF. The chain links TRBV4-3 to TRBJ1-6; D gene uncertain. Trimming removed 0 bases at V and 7 bases at J, with 13 bases between. Germline CDR1 reads LGHNA; CDR2 reads YSLEER. This CDR3 has 16 amino acids.